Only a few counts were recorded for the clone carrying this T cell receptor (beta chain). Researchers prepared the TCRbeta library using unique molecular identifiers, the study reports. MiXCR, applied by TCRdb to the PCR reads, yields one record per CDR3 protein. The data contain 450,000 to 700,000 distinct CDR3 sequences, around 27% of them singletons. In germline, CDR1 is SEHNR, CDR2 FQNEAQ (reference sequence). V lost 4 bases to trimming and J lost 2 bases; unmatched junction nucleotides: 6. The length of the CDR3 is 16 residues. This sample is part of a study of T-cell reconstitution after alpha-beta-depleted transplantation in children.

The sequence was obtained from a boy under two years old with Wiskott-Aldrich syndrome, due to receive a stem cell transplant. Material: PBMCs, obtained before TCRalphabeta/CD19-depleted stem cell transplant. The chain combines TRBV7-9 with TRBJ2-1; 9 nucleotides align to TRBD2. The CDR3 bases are TGTGCCAGCAGCTCCCGGACTAGCGACCCCTACAATGAGCAGTTCTTC. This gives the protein CASSSRTSDPYNEQFF.